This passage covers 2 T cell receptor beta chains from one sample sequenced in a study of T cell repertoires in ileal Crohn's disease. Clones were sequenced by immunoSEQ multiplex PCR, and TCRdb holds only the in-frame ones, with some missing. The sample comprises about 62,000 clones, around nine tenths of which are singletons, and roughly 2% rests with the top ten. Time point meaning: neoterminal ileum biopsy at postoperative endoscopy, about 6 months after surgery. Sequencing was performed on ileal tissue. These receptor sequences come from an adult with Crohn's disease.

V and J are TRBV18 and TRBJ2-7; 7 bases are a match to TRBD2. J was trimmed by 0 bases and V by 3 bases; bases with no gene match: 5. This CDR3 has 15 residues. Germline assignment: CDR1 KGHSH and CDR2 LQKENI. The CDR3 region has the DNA TGTGCCAGCTCACCGTCTGGGGGGGGCTCCTACGAGCAGTACTTC. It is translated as CASSPSGGGSYEQYF.

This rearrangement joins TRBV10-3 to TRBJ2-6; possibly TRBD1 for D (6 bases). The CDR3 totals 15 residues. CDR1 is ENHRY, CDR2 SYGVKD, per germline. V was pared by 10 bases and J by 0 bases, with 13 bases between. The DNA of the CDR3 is TGTGCCAGTGGGACATACAACTCTGGGGCCAACGTCCTGACTTTC. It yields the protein CASGTYNSGANVLTF.